The 27 T cell receptor beta chains reported below all come from one sample, sequenced in a study of molecular identifiers for immune sequencing clone quantification. TCRdb re-called the PCR reads through MiXCR, storing one row per CDR3 protein. In the table there are 60,000 to 75,000 distinct CDR3 sequences, 19% of which are singletons. The specimen was naive CD8+ T cells from blood, with Jurkat cell RNA spiked in. Specified subset: FACS-sorted CD8+CD4-CCR7+CD45RA+ naive T cells. The receptors shown here come from a human donor in good health. Some libraries in this study had Jurkat cell RNA spiked in.

This clonotype was picked up many times. The V call is TRBV7-9, the J call TRBJ1-1; D ambiguous. From germline, CDR1 is SEHNR and CDR2 FQNEAQ (reference sequence). Trimming removed 11 bases from V and 0 bases from J, with 13 bases in between. The CDR3 totals 13 residues. The chain's CDR3 is CALSDTLNTEAFF. CDR3 sequence (DNA): TGTGCCCTCTCCGACACCTTGAACACTGAAGCTTTCTTT.

With regard to this clonotype: Possible read error: a much larger clone is one base away. The chain recombines TRBV4-1 with TRBJ2-7; D gene ambiguous. CDR1 is MGHRA, CDR2 YSYEKL, per germline. Trimming stripped 0 bases from V and 3 bases from J, with 9 bases between. The CDR3 is 14 residues long. The CDR3 nucleotides are TGCGCCAGCAGCCAAGATGGCCTGAACTACGAGCAGTACTTC. Translating gives CASSQDGLNYEQYF.

This clonotype was seen only a few times. This rearrangement joins TRBV7-9 to TRBJ2-7, with D tentatively TRBD1 or TRBD2 (5 bases each). The CDR3 length is 13 residues. Trimming took off 7 bases at V and 5 bases at J, with 15 bases between the two ends. Germline values: CDR1 SEHNR, CDR2 FQNEAQ (reference sequence). As DNA, the CDR3 is TGTGCCAGCACCTGGGGCAGGGACGACGAGCAGTACTTC. It translates to CASTWGRDDEQYF. The whole variable domain, remainder taken from reference TRBV7-9 and TRBJ2-7, is DTGVSQNPRHKITKRGQNVTFRCDPISEHNRLYWYRQTLGQGPEFLTYFQNEAQLEKSRLLSDRFSAERPKGSFSTLEIQRTEQGDSAMYLCASTWGRDDEQYFGPGTRLTVT.

For this clonotype: This may come from a read error, since a much larger clone is one base off. The chain carries TRBV12-3 or TRBV12-4 and TRBJ1-1, with D uncertain. The CDR3 is made up of 15 amino acids. Trimming stripped 4 bases from V and 4 bases from J, with 16 bases between. The DNA of the CDR3 is TGTGCCAGCAGTTCGACCCAAGGGCCCAGCACTGAAGCTTTCTTT. This gives the protein CASSSTQGPSTEAFF.

A word on this clonotype: This may stem from a read error, because a much larger clone lies one nucleotide away. The missing conserved phenylalanine or tryptophan at the end of this CDR3 makes a read error likely. This sequence joins TRBV13 and TRBJ1-1, with unresolved D. The CDR3 runs to 13 residues. Germline CDR1 PRHDT, CDR2 FYEKMQ (reference sequence). With 3 bases removed from V and 2 bases from J, the gap between germline ends came to 7 bases. This chain's CDR3 is CASSFGLNTEAFS. The DNA for the CDR3 is TGTGCCAGCAGCTTCGGACTAAACACTGAAGCTTTCTCT.

This clonotype has a handful of counts. This sequence joins TRBV6-5 and TRBJ1-3, with 7 bases lining up with TRBD1. Germline loops: CDR1 MNHEY, CDR2 SVGAGI. V lost 6 bases, J lost 0 bases, and 5 bases stayed unmatched. This CDR3 spans 15 amino acids. Here the CDR3 reads CASRDRDSSGNTIYF. The CDR3 nucleotides are TGTGCCAGCAGGGACCGGGACAGCTCTGGAAACACCATATATTTT.

This clonotype occurred many times. J is TRBJ2-3 and V is TRBV13; 13 bases agree with TRBD2. With 2 bases clipped from V and 0 bases from J, the junction kept 8 bases outside the gene matches. The CDR3 is 19 amino acids. Germline-derived CDR1 and CDR2 are PRHDT and FYEKMQ (reference sequence). The CDR3 protein is CASSLTGTSGTTSTDTQYF. In DNA, the CDR3 is TGTGCCAGCAGCTTAACCGGGACTAGCGGGACGACTAGCACAGATACGCAGTATTTT.

The chain has TRBV6-1 and TRBJ2-7, with D perhaps TRBD2 (5 bases). Trimming shortened V by 8 bases and J by 7 bases, and 24 bases separated the two germline ends. The CDR3 runs 15 residues. CDR1 and CDR2 (germline): MNHNS, SASEGT. The chain's CDR3 is CASYSPSSGEREQYF. The CDR3 DNA reads as TGTGCCAGCTACTCCCCTTCAAGCGGAGAGAGGGAGCAGTACTTC.

This clonotype was found many times. CDR3 in DNA: TGTGCCAGCAGCCAACCGGGACAGGGGCTCAGGTGGGAGCAGTTCTTC. Translation: CASSQPGQGLRWEQFF. The gene calls are TRBV3-1 and TRBJ2-1, with 10 bases aligning to TRBD1. Unmatched junction bases numbered 11, after V lost 2 bases and J lost 10 bases. Germline CDR1 is LGHDT and CDR2 is YNNKEL (reference sequence). The CDR3 contains 16 residues.

Concerning this clonotype itself: A much larger clone is a single base away; this may be a read error. The rearrangement uses TRBV11-2 and TRBJ1-4, with D perhaps TRBD1 (6 bases). This CDR3 contains 17 residues. The germline V gene has CDR1 SGHAT and CDR2 FQNNGV. V shed 8 bases and J shed 0 bases, with 19 bases lying between them. The CDR3 region is CASASGTCYATNEKLFF. The CDR3 DNA reads TGTGCCAGCGCTTCCGGGACATGCTATGCAACTAATGAAAAACTGTTTTTT. Filled out from reference TRBV11-2 and TRBJ1-4, the complete variable domain reads EAGVAQSPRYKIIEKRQSVAFWCNPISGHATLYWYQQILGQGPKLLIQFQNNGVVDDSQLPKDRFSAERLKGVDSTLKIQPAKLEDSAVYLCASASGTCYATNEKLFFGSGTQLSVL.

This clonotype was recorded at least ten times. J is TRBJ1-4 and V is TRBV6-5; D is uncertain. The CDR3 length is 14 residues. The V and J ends lost 7 bases and 0 bases respectively, with 9 bases between them. Germline V gives CDR1 MNHEY, CDR2 SVGAGI. CDR3 sequence (DNA): TGTGCCAGCAAACGAGGGACAACTAATGAAAAACTGTTTTTT. Its protein is CASKRGTTNEKLFF.

Concerning this clonotype: A much larger clone lies one base from this, so it may be a read error. The chain couples TRBV5-4 to TRBJ2-5; 8 bases align to TRBD1. Germline-derived CDR1 and CDR2 are SGHNT and YYREEE (reference sequence). CDR3 length: 16 residues. In DNA, the CDR3 is TGTGCCAGCAGCCCCTTGCAGGGGGCGAGTCTAGAGATCCAGTACTTC. Its translation is CASSPLQGASLEIQYF. Combining the CDR3 with reference TRBV5-4 and TRBJ2-5 gives the whole variable domain ETGVTQSPTHLIKTRGQQVTLRCSSQSGHNTVSWYQQALGQGPQFIFQYYREEENGRGNFPPRFSGLQFPNYSSELNVNALELDDSALYLCASSPLQGASLEIQYFGPGTRLLVL.

V usage is TRBV27 and J usage is TRBJ2-7, with TRBD2 matching over 12 bases. J was trimmed by 5 bases and V by 3 bases; bases with no gene match: 8. Per the germline V gene, CDR1 is MNHEY and CDR2 is SMNVEV (reference sequence). The CDR3 is 16 residues long. The CDR3 nucleotides are TGTGCCAGCAGTTTGAGTCTAGCGGGAGGGCCTCACGAGCAGTACTTC. It specifies CASSLSLAGGPHEQYF.

This clonotype was recorded many times. The rearrangement links TRBV21-1 to TRBJ1-2; the D call in the table, TRBD1, was not verified against the DNA. TRBV21-1 is a known pseudogene. The CDR3 has 14 amino acids. The CDR3 loop is CASSKGDRDYGYTF. The CDR3, as DNA: TGTGCCAGCAGCAAAGGGGACAGGGACTATGGCTACACCTTC.

The chain uses TRBV6-5 and TRBJ2-7; TRBD2 aligns across 11 bases. Germline V CDR1 and CDR2: MNHEY, SVGAGI. V lost 6 bases to trimming and J lost 2 bases; unmatched junction nucleotides: 18. The CDR3 has 19 residues. The DNA of the CDR3 is TGTGCCAGCAGGGTATCGGGACTAGCGGAACTACACTTACCCTACGAGCAGTACTTC. Protein product: CASRVSGLAELHLPYEQYF.

On this clonotype: A much larger clone is a single base away; this may be a read error. The chain recombines TRBV7-8 with TRBJ2-7; TRBD1 matches at 7 bases. V shed 11 bases, J shed 2 bases, and the junction held 12 bases outside the gene matches. This CDR3 region has 14 residues. Germline CDR1 reads SGHVS; CDR2 reads FQNEAQ. The CDR3: CAGWDSENTYEQYF. For the CDR3, the DNA is TGTGCCGGCTGGGACAGCGAAAACACCTACGAGCAGTACTTC.

In this sample, this clonotype turned up many times. The CDR3, as DNA: TGCGCCAGCAGACCACCGGGACAGGGGGCTCCTGCTGAAGCTTTCTTT. Residues: CASRPPGQGAPAEAFF. The chain employs TRBV5-1 and TRBJ1-1; 12 bases line up with TRBD1. V lost 5 bases, J lost 6 bases, and 11 bases stayed unmatched. The CDR3 has 16 amino acids. Germline V lookup: CDR1 SGHRS, CDR2 YFSETQ.

At least ten counts were recorded for this clonotype. This CDR3 is CASSFAGPEAFF. In DNA, the CDR3 is TGTGCCAGCAGTTTTGCGGGGCCTGAAGCTTTCTTT. The chain carries TRBV12-3 or TRBV12-4 and TRBJ1-1, with D perhaps TRBD1 (5 bases). The length of the CDR3 is 12 residues. With 3 bases removed from V and 6 bases from J, the gap between germline ends came to 8 bases.

This clonotype was seen a few times. CDR3 amino acids: CASSPDRERGETQYF. In DNA form, the CDR3 reads TGTGCCAGCAGCCCGGACAGGGAGCGGGGGGAGACCCAGTACTTC. J is TRBJ2-5 and V is TRBV12-3 or TRBV12-4; D assignment may be TRBD1 or TRBD2 (8 bases each). This CDR3 is 15 amino acids long. Trimming removed 6 bases from V and 5 bases from J, with 19 bases in between.

This clonotype was counted many times. This chain connects TRBV15 to TRBJ1-3; D is unresolved. CDR1 and CDR2 from the germline V gene are LNHNV and YYDKDF (reference sequence). CDR3 length equals 14 residues. Between the trimmed V and J ends, which lost 4 bases and 0 bases, there was a span of 7 bases. DNA for the CDR3: TGTGCCACCAGCATTAAGGTCTCTGGAAACACCATATATTTT. This codes for CATSIKVSGNTIYF. Together with reference TRBV15 and TRBJ1-3, the CDR3 gives the full variable domain: DAMVIQNPRYQVTQFGKPVTLSCSQTLNHNVMYWYQQKSSQAPKLLFHYYDKDFNNEADTPDNFQSRRPNTSFCFLDIRSPGLGDTAMYLCATSIKVSGNTIYFGEGSWLTVV.

This clonotype has a count of ten or more. This sequence joins TRBV27 and TRBJ2-3; 7 nucleotides align to TRBD2. The CDR3 extends over 15 amino acids. Germline V gene lookup returns CDR1 MNHEY and CDR2 SMNVEV (reference sequence). The V segment lost 3 bases and the J segment 1 base; nucleotides outside the gene matches: 4. The CDR3 sequence: CASSFGGVGTDTQYF. The DNA for the CDR3 is TGTGCCAGCAGTTTTGGGGGGGTCGGCACAGATACGCAGTATTTT.

Concerning this clonotype: A much larger clone differs by one base, so this may be a read error. The DNA is left out, because the CDR3 cannot be placed on it with certainty; the CDR3 is given as TCRdb lists it. This sequence joins TRBV20-1 and TRBJ2-1; the D call of TRBD1 is as the table states it, not checked on the DNA. Germline V gene sequence: CDR1 DFQATT, CDR2 SNEGSKA (reference sequence). The CDR3 length is 14 residues, termini included. Here the CDR3 reads CSARAVGEGNEQCF.

This clonotype was counted many times. V usage is TRBV2 and J usage is TRBJ1-5; 12 positions match TRBD1. V dropped 7 bases and J dropped 6; count of bases not matched to a gene: 7. The CDR3 is 15 residues long. Per the germline V gene, CDR1 is SNHLY and CDR2 is FYNNEI. The CDR3 sequence is CASMLGTGGLQPQHF. CDR3 bases: TGTGCCAGCATGCTGGGGACAGGGGGCCTTCAGCCCCAGCATTTT. Together with reference TRBV2 and TRBJ1-5, the CDR3 gives the full variable domain: EPEVTQTPSHQVTQMGQEVILRCVPISNHLYFYWYRQILGQKVEFLVSFYNNEISEKSEIFDDQFSVERPDGSNFTLKIRSTKLEDSAMYFCASMLGTGGLQPQHFGDGTRLSIL.

This clonotype was seen ten or more times. This rearrangement joins TRBV7-6 to TRBJ2-7; 8 bases line up with TRBD1. There are 14 residues in the CDR3. The germline V gene encodes CDR1 SGHVS and CDR2 FNYEAQ. The junction had 8 bases not matched to a gene; V was cut back by 5 bases and J by 5 bases. CDR3 sequence (DNA): TGTGCCAGCAGCAGGATGGTGACAGGGGACGAGCAGTACTTC. Translating gives CASSRMVTGDEQYF.

This clonotype was observed at least ten times. The rearrangement joins TRBV9 to TRBJ1-1; the D is unclear. With 0 bases removed from V and 4 bases from J, the gap between germline ends came to 4 bases. Germline CDR1 is SGDLS and CDR2 is YYNGEE. The CDR3 loop spans 12 amino acids. This CDR3 is CASSVGGTEAFF. The CDR3 nucleotides read TGTGCCAGCAGCGTAGGGGGCACTGAAGCTTTCTTT.

This chain joins TRBV14 and TRBJ1-2; perhaps TRBD1 as D (6 bases). This CDR3 has 13 residues. Trimming cost V 4 bases and J 10 bases, with 16 bases left between them. Germline V gene data show CDR1 as SGHDN and CDR2 as FVKESK. The DNA for the CDR3 is TGTGCCAGCAGCCTCGGAACAGGGTCGCCCTACACCTTC. Protein product: CASSLGTGSPYTF.

This clonotype has ten or more counts. The V gene is TRBV3-1, the J gene TRBJ2-5; maybe TRBD2 (6 bases). V dropped 0 bases and J dropped 5 bases, with 22 bases sitting between them. Per germline, CDR1 LGHDT and CDR2 YNNKEL (reference sequence). The CDR3 has 18 residues. The CDR3: CASSQEAGSGWVVETQYF. CDR3 coding DNA: TGTGCCAGCAGCCAAGAGGCCGGGAGCGGATGGGTTGTGGAGACCCAGTACTTC.